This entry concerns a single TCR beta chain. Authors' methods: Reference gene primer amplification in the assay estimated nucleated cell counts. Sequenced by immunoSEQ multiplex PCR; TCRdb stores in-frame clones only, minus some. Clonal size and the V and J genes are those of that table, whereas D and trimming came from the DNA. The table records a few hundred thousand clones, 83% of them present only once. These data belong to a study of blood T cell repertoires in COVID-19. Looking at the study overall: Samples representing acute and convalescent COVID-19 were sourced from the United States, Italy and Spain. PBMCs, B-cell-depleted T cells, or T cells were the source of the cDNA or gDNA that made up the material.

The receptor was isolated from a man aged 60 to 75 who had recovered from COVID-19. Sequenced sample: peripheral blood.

The CDR3 nucleotides are TGTGCCAGCAGTTTATCGGACAGGGTCTACAATGAGCAGTTCTTC. Translation gives CASSLSDRVYNEQFF. V and J are TRBV27 and TRBJ2-1; 8 bases fit TRBD1. Germline V gene lookup returns CDR1 MNHEY and CDR2 SMNVEV (reference sequence). The ends lost 0 bases at V and 3 bases at J; junction bases unmatched: 1. The CDR3 loop spans 15 amino acids.